This T cell receptor beta chain was recovered during a study of T cell repertoires in cytomegalovirus infection. The CDR3 is 16 residues long. Trimming left V 8 bases short and J 0 bases short, with 17 bases between. Of note for this clonotype: Its antigen is unidentified.

TCRdb recomputed calls from the reads with MiXCR, one row per CDR3 protein. This table has 200,000 to 250,000 distinct CDR3 sequences, approximately 38% appearing once. The chain employs TRBV5-3 and TRBJ2-2; the D is unclear. TRBV5-3 falls under the ORF class, with uncertain function. The source material was CD8+ T cells from cultured PBMCs, sampled from culture after CMV antigen stimulation. The clonotype originates from a human donor in good health (CMV status not recorded). Some clones in this sample may be carry-over from other donors' samples. In DNA form, the CDR3 reads TGTGCCAGCCGTGCCGTTGGGCAATCGAACACCGGGGAGCTGTTTTTT. Amino acid sequence: CASRAVGQSNTGELFF.